Detailed here is one T cell receptor (beta chain). This record comes from a study of brain T cells in children with intractable seizures. The sequenced cases were selected for having the highest brain T cell transcript signatures. Some clones are missing from TCRdb's copy, which holds only in-frame ones; the method was immunoSEQ multiplex PCR. The table shows 110,000 or so clones, with approximately 94% occurring only once. The V gene's germline CDR1 is SQVTM and CDR2 ANQGSEA. The length of the CDR3 is 11 residues. V was clipped by 0 bases and J by 13 bases, with 13 bases between them. The chain combines TRBV29-1 with TRBJ2-7; a weak D match, TRBD1 (6 bases). This specimen was peripheral blood, taken at surgery. The sequence was obtained from a boy under two years old with hemimegalencephaly and intractable seizures. The CDR3 DNA reads as TGCAGCGTTGAAGAAGGGGGTTGGGCCTACTTC. Protein sequence: CSVEEGGWAYF.